This T cell receptor (beta chain) was found in a study of blood T cell repertoires in COVID-19. Assay: immunoSEQ multiplex PCR; the TCRdb copy retains only in-frame clones and omits some. The sample lists about 250,000 clones, roughly nine tenths occurring once. Germline lookup yields CDR1 SGHRS and CDR2 YFSETQ. With V trimmed by 7 bases and J by 4 bases, 8 bases remained unmatched. This CDR3 contains 14 residues. The genes are TRBV5-1 and TRBJ2-7, with 10 bases matching TRBD1. The receptor was derived from a woman aged 18 to 35 who had recovered from COVID-19. Sequencing used PBMCs or T cells enriched from blood (not recorded which). Written as DNA, the CDR3 is TGCGCCAGCTGCGCGGGACAGGGGCCTTACGAGCAGTACTTC. It translates to CASCAGQGPYEQYF.